Here is one TCR beta chain with its context. What it binds is unknown. This sample is drawn from a study of cytomegalovirus exposure and HLA in healthy donors. Whole-study findings and limits: Analyses of presence and absence presupposed an approximately uniform sequencing depth across donors. The classifier was said to identify cytomegalovirus status with high specificity and sensitivity. The study put some 150 TCR beta chains on its list as cytomegalovirus-associated.

Trimming took 0 bases from V and 5 from J; bases not matched to a gene: 11. This CDR3 has 16 amino acids. The germline V gene encodes CDR1 SGHKS and CDR2 YYEKEE (reference sequence). 13 Jbeta primers and 60 Vbeta primers were used for the PCR. Repertoires were generated with immunoSEQ multiplex PCR, while TCRdb's copy carries only in-frame clones and drops some. The data hold roughly 180,000 clones, with 80% to 85% observed a single time. At the time of sampling, donors were nominally healthy, though unrecorded immune exposures were likely. The chain employs TRBV5-5 and TRBJ2-7; 7 bases map to TRBD2. The sequence came from a man aged 25 to 40 in good health and CMV-seronegative. Input material: PBMCs. The CDR3 loop is CASSLGPAVGRDEQYF. The CDR3, as DNA: TGTGCCAGCAGCTTGGGGCCCGCTGTGGGGAGGGACGAGCAGTACTTC. The full variable domain, with the rest looked up from reference TRBV5-5 and TRBJ2-7, is DAGVTQSPTHLIKTRGQQVTLRCSPISGHKSVSWYQQVLGQGPQFIFQYYEKEERGRGNFPDRFSARQFPNYSSELNVNALLLGDSALYLCASSLGPAVGRDEQYFGPGTRLTVT.